The TCR beta chain described here comes from a study of neurological immune-mediated disorders. Study-wide points: HTLV-1-associated myelopathy had the most TCR clonal expansion, whereas multiple sclerosis had the least (lower than in healthy controls).

Template-switch 5'RACE cDNA synthesis added a 10-nucleotide unique molecular identifier. TCRdb re-analysed the 5' RACE reads in MiXCR, keeping a single row per CDR3 protein. In the table there are 30,000 to 40,000 distinct CDR3 sequences, around 10% of which are singletons. Specified time point: technical triplicate 1. Stored at -80 C, 2 million PBMCs were the source of the unsorted libraries. The sample holds many counts of this clonotype. The antigen is not known. The CDR3 covers 15 residues. Trimming left V 0 bases short and J 0 bases short, with 7 bases between. Germline CDR1 reads SGHRS; CDR2 reads YFSETQ.

This chain links TRBV5-1 with TRBJ1-3, with no clear D. The sequenced sample consisted of PBMCs. This TCR derives from a man between 60 and 75 years old with HTLV-1-associated myelopathy (HAM/TSP). Here the CDR3 reads CASSLVSGSGNTIYF. In DNA, the CDR3 is TGCGCCAGCAGCTTGGTGTCAGGCTCTGGAAACACCATATATTTT.